Listed below are T cell receptor beta chains from one sample, sequenced in a study of OX40 agonist ivuxolimab in advanced cancers. Method: immunoSEQ multiplex PCR; TCRdb's copy keeps in-frame clones and lacks some. Of about 78,000 clones in the sample, roughly 92% were seen once. The sample was CD4+ or CD8+ T cells sorted from blood, taken in a trial of the OX40 agonist ivuxolimab. Source of these receptors: an adult with an advanced solid tumor such as melanoma, head and neck, liver or kidney cancer. The CDR3 runs from the conserved cysteine through the conserved F or W. Fields, in order: clone size, D gene, J gene, V gene, CDR3 protein, CDR3 DNA. A D gene is named only where the DNA matches it firmly. Only some rows state a clone size, as once, few, many or a class for expanded clones.

>NA|NA|TRBJ2-3|TRBV6-1
CAGGDTQYF
TGTGCCGGGGGGGATACGCAGTATTTT
>NA|NA|TRBJ1-2|TRBV6-1
CASSPGARYGYTF
TGTGCCAGCAGCCCAGGGGCGCGCTATGGCTACACCTTC
>NA|TRBD1|TRBJ1-2|TRBV19
CATLDGTALYGYTF
TGTGCCACCCTAGACGGGACAGCCCTCTATGGCTACACCTTC
>NA|NA|TRBJ2-3|TRBV6-5
CASSYWRGDTQYF
TGTGCCAGCAGTTACTGGCGGGGAGATACGCAGTATTTT
>once|TRBD2|TRBJ2-1|TRBV10-3
CAIRGLAGGDEQFF
TGTGCCATCAGGGGACTAGCGGGGGGGGATGAGCAGTTCTTC
>NA|NA|TRBJ1-2|TRBV7-9
CASSSPRTAVYVYGYTF
TGTGCCAGCAGCTCACCACGGACAGCGGTGTATGTCTATGGCTACACCTTC
>NA|NA|TRBJ2-2|TRBV15
CATNALGNTGELFF
TGTGCCACCAACGCCCTGGGGAACACCGGGGAGCTGTTTTTT
>many|NA|TRBJ2-1|TRBV30
CAWSLLLRDEQFF
TGTGCCTGGAGTCTACTCCTGCGGGATGAGCAGTTCTTC
>NA|TRBD2|TRBJ2-1|TRBV7-9
CASSLGLAGSYNEQFF
TGTGCCAGCAGCTTGGGTTTAGCGGGCTCCTACAATGAGCAGTTCTTC
>NA|TRBD1|TRBJ2-7|TRBV27
CASSRPRTGPYEQYF
TGTGCCAGCAGCCGACCGAGGACAGGTCCCTACGAGCAGTACTTC
>NA|TRBD1|TRBJ1-1|TRBV29-1
CSVGQSMNTEAFF
TGCAGCGTGGGACAGTCCATGAACACTGAAGCTTTCTTT
>NA|TRBD1|TRBJ2-7|TRBV7-2
CASSLAPQGDHEQYF
TGTGCCAGCAGCTTAGCGCCCCAGGGGGACCACGAGCAGTACTTC
>NA|NA|TRBJ2-5|TRBV5-1
CASSPGAFQETQYF
TGCGCCAGCAGTCCCGGGGCGTTCCAAGAGACCCAGTACTTC
>NA|NA|TRBJ1-6|TRBV7-8
CASSMTSALNSPLHF
TGTGCCAGCAGCATGACAAGCGCCCTTAATTCACCCCTCCACTTT
>NA|NA|TRBJ2-7|TRBV19
CASSDRQPGDEQYF
TGTGCCAGTAGTGACAGACAGCCCGGAGACGAGCAGTACTTC
>NA|NA|TRBJ2-3|TRBV6-6
CASSTRRGSSTDTQYF
TGTGCCAGCAGCACCCGCAGGGGCTCTAGCACAGATACGCAGTATTTT
>few|NA|TRBJ2-1|TRBV6-5
CASKEWGSNEQFF
TGTGCCAGCAAGGAGTGGGGGAGCAATGAGCAGTTCTTC
>NA|NA|TRBJ2-1|TRBV18
CASSPQAPDSHNEQFF
TGTGCCAGCTCACCACAGGCCCCAGACTCTCACAATGAGCAGTTCTTC
>NA|NA|TRBJ1-4|TRBV7-2
CASSRGRGRSEKLFF
TGTGCCAGCAGCCGTGGGAGGGGACGGAGTGAAAAACTGTTTTTT
>NA|NA|TRBJ2-2|TRBV13
CASSLEGSPGELFF
TGTGCCAGCAGCTTAGAAGGGAGTCCCGGGGAGCTGTTTTTT